Below are 23 T cell receptor beta chains sequenced from a single sample in a study of cytomegalovirus exposure and HLA in healthy donors. PCR amplification relied on 60 Vbeta primers (plus 13 Jbeta primers). TCRdb keeps only in-frame clones here, not all; method: immunoSEQ multiplex PCR. The data contain around 120,000 clones, 80% of them singletons. The sample taken for sequencing was PBMCs. The source of these receptors is a female donor in good health and CMV-seropositive.

The chain has TRBV2 and TRBJ1-2; D remains unclear. Trimming pared 1 base from V and 8 bases from J, leaving 5 bases between. Germline lookup yields CDR1 SNHLY and CDR2 FYNNEI. This CDR3 has 11 amino acids. CDR3 bases: TGTGCCAGCAGTGAAGAGCGAGGCTACACCTTC. Its protein product is CASSEERGYTF.

The chain recombines TRBV5-4 with TRBJ2-4; D is ambiguous. The V and J ends lost 2 bases and 3 bases respectively, with 3 bases between them. Germline CDR1 is SGHNT and CDR2 is YYREEE (reference sequence). This CDR3 is 12 amino acids long. The CDR3 is CASSFGKNIQYF. The CDR3 bases are TGTGCCAGCAGCTTCGGCAAAAACATTCAGTACTTC.

The CDR3 DNA follows: TGCGCCAGCAGCCACACGGGACTAGCGGGGGAATACAATGAGCAGTTCTTC. This encodes CASSHTGLAGEYNEQFF. The genes are TRBV4-1 and TRBJ2-1; 14 nucleotides line up with TRBD2. CDR1 and CDR2 (germline): MGHRA, YSYEKL. The V segment lost 3 bases and the J segment 4 bases; nucleotides outside the gene matches: 5. The CDR3 is 17 residues long.

The chain recombines TRBV5-5 with TRBJ1-2; D might be TRBD1 (6 bases). The length of the CDR3 is 16 residues. Germline V lookup: CDR1 SGHKS, CDR2 YYEKEE (reference sequence). V lost 0 bases and J lost 0, with 12 bases in between. This CDR3 reads CASSLDPGQPNYGYTF. CDR3 DNA sequence: TGTGCCAGCAGCTTGGATCCCGGACAGCCTAACTATGGCTACACCTTC.

The chain recombines TRBV7-8 with TRBJ2-1, with D possibly TRBD2 on 5 matching bases. The CDR3 runs 14 residues. Germline loops: CDR1 SGHVS, CDR2 FQNEAQ. The germline V and J ends were trimmed by 6 bases and 8 bases, with 17 bases remaining between them. The CDR3 DNA sequence: TGTGCCAGCAGAAAGAGGGATCTCGGAGATGAGCAGTTCTTC. The encoded protein is CASRKRDLGDEQFF.

The chain has TRBV5-6 and TRBJ2-3; D unresolved. V shed 4 bases and J shed 6 bases, with 6 bases lying between them. This CDR3 has 11 amino acids. Germline V gene data show CDR1 as SGHDT and CDR2 as YYEEEE. The CDR3 loop is CASSRGDTQYF. CDR3 DNA: TGTGCCAGCAGCCGAGGTGATACGCAGTATTTT.

The V and J genes are TRBV2 and TRBJ1-5; the D gene is possibly TRBD1 (5 bases). V lost 8 bases and J lost 1, with 12 bases in between. The germline V gene has CDR1 SNHLY and CDR2 FYNNEI. This CDR3 comprises 14 residues. CDR3 region: CASGQGGSNQPQHF. CDR3 nucleotides: TGTGCCAGCGGGCAGGGCGGCAGCAATCAGCCCCAGCATTTT.

The chain links TRBV7-8 to TRBJ2-7, with 7 bases fitting TRBD1. J gave up 4 bases and V 2 bases, and 11 bases lay outside the gene matches. Germline lookup yields CDR1 SGHVS and CDR2 FQNEAQ. This CDR3 is built from 16 residues. This chain's CDR3 is CASSLTVGTAGYEQYF. In nucleotides, the CDR3 is TGTGCCAGCAGCTTAACCGTTGGGACAGCCGGGTACGAGCAGTACTTC.

The chain couples TRBV28 to TRBJ1-6, with D hard to call. CDR3 length equals 15 residues. Germline-derived CDR1 and CDR2 are MDHEN and SYDVKM. V was trimmed by 2 bases and J by 0 bases, leaving 5 bases between them. In nucleotides, the CDR3 is TGTGCCAGCAGTTTAAAGCCCTCCTATAATTCACCCCTCCACTTT. Amino acid sequence: CASSLKPSYNSPLHF.

The chain joins TRBV4-1 to TRBJ2-1; 9 bases line up with TRBD1. Germline V lookup: CDR1 MGHRA, CDR2 YSYEKL. Germline trimming cut 2 bases from V and 7 bases from J; bases unmatched to any gene: 6. There are 15 residues in the CDR3. CDR3 sequence reads: CASSQPGTGRNEQFF. CDR3 DNA: TGCGCCAGCAGCCAACCCGGGACAGGGAGGAATGAGCAGTTCTTC.

The V gene is TRBV9, the J gene TRBJ1-5; no firm D call. The CDR3 has 15 residues. Germline CDR1 is SGDLS and CDR2 is YYNGEE. V lost 3 bases to trimming and J lost 5 bases, with 15 bases between them. The CDR3 reads CASSAQSGTDQPQHF. CDR3 nucleotide sequence: TGTGCCAGCAGCGCCCAAAGCGGCACCGATCAGCCCCAGCATTTT.

J is TRBJ2-4 and V is TRBV5-4; 9 positions match TRBD1. Germline CDR1 reads SGHNT; CDR2 reads YYREEE (reference sequence). CDR3 size: 16 residues. Trimming removed 3 bases from V and 2 bases from J; junction bases left unmatched: 6. The CDR3 DNA reads TGTGCCAGCAGCTATCCAACAGGGGGCCCCAAAAACATTCAGTACTTC. Protein: CASSYPTGGPKNIQYF.

CDR3 sequence: CASSFNSYNSPLHF. The CDR3 nucleotides read TGTGCCAGTTCCTTTAACTCCTATAATTCACCCCTCCACTTT. The chain couples TRBV19 to TRBJ1-6, with unresolved D. V lost 8 bases and J lost 0, with 8 bases in between. This CDR3 is built from 14 residues. In germline, CDR1 is LNHDA, CDR2 SQIVND (reference sequence).

The J gene is TRBJ1-3, the V gene TRBV28, with TRBD1 matching over 9 bases. The V gene's germline CDR1 is MDHEN and CDR2 SYDVKM. This CDR3 has 16 residues. With 5 bases clipped from V and 4 bases from J, the junction kept 9 bases outside the gene matches. CDR3 loop: CASSLRDRVSGNTIYF. In nucleotides, the CDR3 is TGTGCCAGCAGTCTAAGGGACAGGGTGAGCGGAAACACCATATATTTT.

The chain has TRBV6-5 and TRBJ1-2; no definite D call. The V gene lost 2 bases and the J gene lost 5 bases, with 9 bases spanning the gap. This CDR3 contains 13 residues. Germline V CDR1 and CDR2: MNHEY, SVGAGI. CDR3 coding DNA: TGTGCCAGCAGTTACAGATCGGGATATGGCTACACCTTC. This encodes CASSYRSGYGYTF.

The chain has TRBV27 and TRBJ1-2; D possibly corresponds to TRBD1 (5 bases). The CDR3 length is 13 residues. V lost 4 bases and J lost 10, with 16 bases in between. Per the germline V gene, CDR1 is MNHEY and CDR2 is SMNVEV (reference sequence). The DNA for the CDR3 is TGTGCCAGCAGTTCCCCGGGACTTTGGGACTACACCTTC. Protein: CASSSPGLWDYTF.

The J gene is TRBJ2-7, the V gene TRBV5-1; TRBD1 is a possible D gene (6 bases). Trimming cost V 0 bases and J 3 bases, with 10 bases left between them. The germline V gene has CDR1 SGHRS and CDR2 YFSETQ. CDR3 size: 14 residues. The CDR3 sequence: CASSLERTDYEQYF. In DNA form, the CDR3 reads TGCGCCAGCAGCTTGGAACGGACAGACTACGAGCAGTACTTC.

The V and J genes are TRBV9 and TRBJ1-2; D is possibly TRBD1 (5 bases). Germline CDR1 is SGDLS and CDR2 is YYNGEE. V gave up 3 bases and J gave up 5 bases, with 17 bases separating them. This CDR3 region has 15 residues. DNA for the CDR3: TGTGCCAGCAGCGGGGTGGGGGGGGTTCTGTATGGCTACACCTTC. It codes for CASSGVGGVLYGYTF.

V and J are TRBV18 and TRBJ1-1; possible D gene TRBD1, 6 bases. Germline CDR1 KGHSH, CDR2 LQKENI. The CDR3 length is 15 residues. The V end lost 3 bases, the J end lost 4 bases, and 15 bases lay between the germline ends. The CDR3 DNA is TGTGCCAGCTCACCGGTCGGGGGGGCCGCCACTGAAGCTTTCTTT. It codes for CASSPVGGAATEAFF. The whole variable domain, filled in from reference TRBV18 and TRBJ1-1, reads NAGVMQNPRHLVRRRGQEARLRCSPMKGHSHVYWYRQLPEEGLKFMVYLQKENIIDESGMPKERFSAEFPKEGPSILRIQQVVRGDSAAYFCASSPVGGAATEAFFGQGTRLTVV.

The rearrangement uses TRBV2 and TRBJ2-7, with 14 bases aligning to TRBD2. Germline CDR1 reads SNHLY; CDR2 reads FYNNEI. The trim removed 4 bases at V and 0 bases at J, leaving 5 bases unmatched. CDR3 length equals 17 residues. The CDR3 protein is CASSAGLAGGLSYEQYF. The CDR3 DNA follows: TGTGCCAGCAGTGCTGGACTAGCGGGGGGCCTCTCCTACGAGCAGTACTTC.

The chain combines TRBV25-1 with TRBJ2-1, with 8 bases matching TRBD1. The CDR3 totals 16 residues. V lost 5 bases and J lost 2; bases outside the gene matches: 8. The germline V gene encodes CDR1 MGHDK and CDR2 SYGVNS. The CDR3: CASSPRTGTAYNEQFF. The CDR3 DNA reads TGTGCCAGCAGTCCACGGACAGGGACAGCCTACAATGAGCAGTTCTTC.

The chain uses TRBV7-3 and TRBJ1-2; TRBD1 agrees at 8 bases. This CDR3 spans 12 amino acids. V shed 2 bases and J 8 bases; nucleotides not matched to a gene: 1. Germline V gene data show CDR1 as SGHTA and CDR2 as FQGTGA. The CDR3 sequence: CASSLPGGGYTF. The CDR3 DNA reads as TGTGCCAGCAGCTTACCAGGGGGCGGCTACACCTTC.

Here the CDR3 reads CASSQDSASGGYSSTDTQYF. CDR3 nucleotide sequence: TGCGCCAGCAGCCAAGATTCGGCTAGCGGGGGTTATTCTAGCACAGATACGCAGTATTTT. V gene TRBV4-1 combines with J gene TRBJ2-3, with 10 bases matching TRBD2. V lost 0 bases and J lost 0; bases outside the gene matches: 12. Germline assignment: CDR1 MGHRA and CDR2 YSYEKL. This CDR3 has 20 amino acids.